This is a list of T cell receptor beta chains from one sample in a study of cytomegalovirus exposure and HLA in healthy donors. The assay was immunoSEQ multiplex PCR, and TCRdb's table has in-frame clones only and misses some. The sample gives roughly 160,000 clones, 70% to 80% of which show up once; about 9.9% is in the top ten. Material: PBMCs. Receptor source: a man between 18 and 29 years old in good health and CMV-seropositive. Both conserved end residues are trimmed from each CDR3. D genes are given only for firm matches. Clone size appears in some rows only: once, few, many, or a class for an expanded clone.

V | size | D | CDR3
TRBV7-9 | NA | NA | ASSLGGAGQPQH
TRBV19 | NA | NA | ASSTSHRVFNVRYGYT
TRBV10-3 | NA | NA | AIGDREEAYEQY
TRBV4-1 | NA | TRBD2 | ASSHNSGSQYEQY
TRBV11-2 | NA | NA | ASSLDAFTHEQY
TRBV5-5 | NA | TRBD1 | ASSYGRGHYEQY
TRBV19 | NA | TRBD1 | ASSDRGSQPQH
TRBV19 | few | NA | ASSLAPGIDEQF
TRBV4-2 | NA | TRBD1 | ASSQDRGQGANTGELF
TRBV6-1 | few | NA | ASASGASTYEQY
TRBV2 | NA | NA | ASSDLGQNNEKLF
TRBV6-6 | NA | TRBD1 | ASSSGGTGTGFSAF
TRBV5-1 | NA | NA | ASSLQGNYGYT
TRBV15 | NA | TRBD2 | ATSRGPAGGYNEQF
TRBV7-9 | NA | TRBD1 | ASSFRDSRTETQY
TRBV5-4 | NA | NA | ASSLVRQAGLH
TRBV4-2 | NA | TRBD2 | ASSQEGLAVYNEQF
TRBV19 | NA | NA | ASSIFPGDGYT
TRBV25-1 | NA | NA | ASSEFTGFNGYT
TRBV4-1 | NA | NA | ASRVFRDSNQPQH
TRBV7-2 | NA | TRBD2 | ASSWGLAGDIQY
TRBV5-1 | NA | NA | ASSLNPSTGPGDSNQPQH
TRBV6-4 | once | TRBD1 | ASSDSFGTEGTDTQY
TRBV5-5 | NA | TRBD1 | ASSLADRENYGYT
TRBV4-1 | NA | TRBD2 | ASSQNSGRLITTDTQY
TRBV2 | NA | NA | AVSTGLSTDTQY
TRBV4-1 | NA | TRBD1 | ASSQDMAGGHQPQH
TRBV6-1 | once | NA | ASSTNWASNQPQH
TRBV20-1 | NA | NA | SARKGPPIY
TRBV5-4 | NA | TRBD2 | ASSLPSGGAYQETQY
TRBV13 | NA | NA | ASSARRTLAKNIQY
TRBV5-1 | NA | NA | ASSYMSAAGETQY
TRBV9 | NA | NA | ASSARLATDEQF
TRBV11-2 | NA | NA | ASSFQRGPEGVTEAF
TRBV2 | NA | NA | ASTSGDARY
TRBV7-2 | NA | NA | ASAKREAGELF
TRBV12-2 | NA | NA | ASRVCGRSNQPQH
TRBV7-9 | NA | TRBD1 | ASSLGGRGDRNEKLF